This TCR beta chain was obtained from a study of cytomegalovirus exposure and HLA in healthy donors. Study findings and constraints: The study had only CMV serostatus as immune exposure information. A classifier reportedly called cytomegalovirus status with high sensitivity and specificity.

As regards this clone: Its antigen is still unknown.

V lost 5 bases to trimming and J lost 3 bases; unmatched junction nucleotides: 6. There are 15 residues in the CDR3. The germline gives CDR1 MNHEY, CDR2 SVGAGI. The PCR was carried out with 60 Vbeta primers and 13 Jbeta primers. Sequenced by immunoSEQ multiplex PCR; TCRdb stores in-frame clones only, minus some. The sample spans about 170,000 clones; the ten largest clones claim over 1%. The receptor's source is a woman aged 60-75 years in good health and CMV-seronegative. Sequenced: PBMCs. The chain combines TRBV6-5 with TRBJ1-1; TRBD1 aligns across 10 bases. Here the CDR3 reads CASSRQGARHTEAFF. Here the CDR3 DNA reads TGTGCCAGCAGTAGACAGGGGGCACGGCACACTGAAGCTTTCTTT.